This T cell receptor (beta chain) emerged from a study of cytomegalovirus exposure and HLA in healthy donors. The study's findings and limits: Presence/absence results assume similar sequencing depth per donor, which may not hold. As a later analysis showed, a missense DCLRE1C variant was linked to trimming of TCR beta V- and J-genes. TCR beta V segments were, for the most part, productive about 87% or about 30% of the time in an earlier analysis.

The CDR3 has 14 amino acids. Per germline, CDR1 SGHTA and CDR2 FQGTGA. V was pared by 5 bases and J by 4 bases, with 11 bases between. PCR involved 60 Vbeta and 13 Jbeta primers. Assay: immunoSEQ multiplex PCR; the TCRdb copy retains only in-frame clones and omits some. There are roughly 150,000 clones in the sample; 70% to 90% occur only once, and about 1.9% lies in the top ten. Turning to this clone: Antigen specificity is unknown. Other DNA sequences in this sample translate to the same CDR3.

Donors had nominal health at sampling but likely had unrecorded immune exposures. The rearrangement joins TRBV7-3 to TRBJ2-2; D is possibly TRBD2 (6 bases). Sequences were obtained from PBMCs. This receptor was identified in a woman in her late teens or twenties in good health and CMV-seronegative. The CDR3 DNA reads TGTGCCAGCAGCCTGGAGGGCGGCACCGGGGAGCTGTTTTTT. This gives the protein CASSLEGGTGELFF. The whole variable domain, filled in from reference TRBV7-3 and TRBJ2-2, reads GAGVSQTPSNKVTEKGKYVELRCDPISGHTALYWYRQSLGQGPEFLIYFQGTGAADDSGLPNDRFFAVRPEGSVSTLKIQRTERGDSAVYLCASSLEGGTGELFFGEGSRLTVL.